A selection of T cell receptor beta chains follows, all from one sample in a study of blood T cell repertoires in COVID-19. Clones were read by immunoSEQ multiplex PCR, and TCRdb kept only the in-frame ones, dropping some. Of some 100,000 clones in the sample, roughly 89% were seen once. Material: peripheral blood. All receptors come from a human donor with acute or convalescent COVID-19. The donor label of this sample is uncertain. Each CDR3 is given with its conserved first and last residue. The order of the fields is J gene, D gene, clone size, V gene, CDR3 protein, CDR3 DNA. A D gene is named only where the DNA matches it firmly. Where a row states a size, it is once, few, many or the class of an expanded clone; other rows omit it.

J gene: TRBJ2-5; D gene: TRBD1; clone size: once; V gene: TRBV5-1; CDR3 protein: CASSVSTGGVKTQYF; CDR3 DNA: TGCGCCAGCAGTGTTTCGACAGGGGGCGTTAAGACCCAGTACTTC
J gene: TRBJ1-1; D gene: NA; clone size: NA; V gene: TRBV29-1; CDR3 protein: CSVEDAGRGAFF; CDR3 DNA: TGCAGCGTTGAAGATGCGGGGCGGGGGGCTTTCTTT
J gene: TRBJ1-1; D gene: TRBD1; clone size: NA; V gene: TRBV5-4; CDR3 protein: CASSSPGQANTEAFF; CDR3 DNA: TGTGCCAGCAGCTCTCCGGGACAGGCGAACACTGAAGCTTTCTTT
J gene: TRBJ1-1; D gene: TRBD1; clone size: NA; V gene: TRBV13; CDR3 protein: CASSYQLGQGNTEAFF; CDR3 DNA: TGTGCCAGCAGCTACCAACTCGGACAGGGTAACACTGAAGCTTTCTTT
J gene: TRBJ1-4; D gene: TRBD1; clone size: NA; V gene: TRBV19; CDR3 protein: CASLGQDYSTNEKLFF; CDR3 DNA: TGTGCCAGTCTGGGACAGGACTATTCAACTAATGAAAAACTGTTTTTT
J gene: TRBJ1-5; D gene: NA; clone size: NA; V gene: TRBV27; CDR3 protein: CASSLRGNNQPQHF; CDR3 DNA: TGTGCCAGCAGTCTCAGGGGAAACAATCAGCCCCAGCATTTT
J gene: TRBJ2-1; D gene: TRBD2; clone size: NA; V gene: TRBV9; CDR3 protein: CASSISGTSGSNEQFF; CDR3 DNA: TGTGCCAGCAGCATCTCCGGGACTAGCGGGAGTAATGAGCAGTTCTTC
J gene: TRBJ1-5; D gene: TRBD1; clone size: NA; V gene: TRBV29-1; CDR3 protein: CSVAGGGNQPQHF; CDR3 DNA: TGCAGCGTTGCAGGGGGCGGCAATCAGCCCCAGCATTTT
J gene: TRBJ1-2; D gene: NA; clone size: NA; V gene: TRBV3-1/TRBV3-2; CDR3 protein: CASSNYQGGSGGGDGYTF; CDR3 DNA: TGTGCCAGCAGCAATTACCAAGGAGGGTCCGGAGGAGGTGATGGCTACACCTTC
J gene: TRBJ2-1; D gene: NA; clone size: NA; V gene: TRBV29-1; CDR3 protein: CSVEDRYWTKDNEQFF; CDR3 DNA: TGCAGCGTTGAAGATCGATATTGGACTAAGGACAATGAGCAGTTCTTC
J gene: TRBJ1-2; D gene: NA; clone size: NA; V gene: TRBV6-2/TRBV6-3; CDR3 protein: CASSYGTVKGTNGYTF; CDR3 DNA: TGTGCCAGCAGTTACGGGACCGTAAAAGGGACTAATGGCTACACCTTC
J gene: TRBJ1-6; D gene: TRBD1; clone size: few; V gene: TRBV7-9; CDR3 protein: CASSDREISYNSPLHF; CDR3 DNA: TGTGCCAGCAGCGACAGGGAAATATCCTATAATTCACCCCTCCACTTT
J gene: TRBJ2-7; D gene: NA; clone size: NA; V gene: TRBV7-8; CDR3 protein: CASSLASARVPYEQYF; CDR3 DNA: TGTGCCAGCAGCTTAGCTAGCGCCCGGGTACCCTACGAGCAGTACTTC
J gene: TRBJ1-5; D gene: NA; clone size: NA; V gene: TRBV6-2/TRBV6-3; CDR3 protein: CASSTPQGRSNQPQHF; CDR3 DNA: TGTGCCAGCAGTACGCCACAGGGTAGGAGCAATCAGCCCCAGCATTTT
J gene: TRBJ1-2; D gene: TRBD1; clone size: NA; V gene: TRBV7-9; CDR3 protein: CASSSGHRGYGYTF; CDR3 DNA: TGTGCCAGCAGCTCAGGCCACAGGGGGTATGGCTACACCTTC
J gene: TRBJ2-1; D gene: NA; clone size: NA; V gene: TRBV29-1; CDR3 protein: CSVEGGSYYKYNEQFF; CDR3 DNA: TGCAGCGTTGAAGGTGGGAGTTATTACAAGTACAATGAGCAGTTCTTC
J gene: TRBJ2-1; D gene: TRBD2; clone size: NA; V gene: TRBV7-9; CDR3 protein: CASSPSGGPGLHEQFF; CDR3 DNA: TGTGCCAGCAGCCCTAGCGGGGGGCCGGGGTTACATGAGCAGTTCTTC
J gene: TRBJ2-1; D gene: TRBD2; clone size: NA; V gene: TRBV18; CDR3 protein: CASSPGLAGAWEQFF; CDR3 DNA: TGTGCCAGCTCACCTGGATTAGCGGGGGCCTGGGAGCAGTTCTTC
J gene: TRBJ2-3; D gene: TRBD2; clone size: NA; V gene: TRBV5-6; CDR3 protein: CASSYPGGIGQYF; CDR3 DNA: TGTGCCAGCAGCTACCCGGGAGGAATTGGGCAGTATTTT
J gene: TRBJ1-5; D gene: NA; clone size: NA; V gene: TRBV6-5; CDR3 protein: CASSYRLGNQPQHF; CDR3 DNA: TGTGCCAGCAGTTACCGACTGGGCAATCAGCCCCAGCATTTT
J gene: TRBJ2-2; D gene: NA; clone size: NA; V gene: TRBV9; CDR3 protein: CASSVGNRGELFF; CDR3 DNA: TGTGCCAGCAGCGTAGGTAACAGGGGGGAGCTGTTTTTT
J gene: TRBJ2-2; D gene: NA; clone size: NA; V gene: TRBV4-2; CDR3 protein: CASSPEVAANTGELFF; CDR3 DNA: TGTGCCAGCAGCCCCGAGGTAGCGGCAAACACCGGGGAGCTGTTTTTT
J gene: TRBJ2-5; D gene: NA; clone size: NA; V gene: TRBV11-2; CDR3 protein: CASSSRPGLVQYF; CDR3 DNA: TGTGCCAGCAGCTCACGACCGGGACTCGTCCAGTACTTC
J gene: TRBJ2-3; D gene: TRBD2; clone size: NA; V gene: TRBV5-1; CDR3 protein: CASSSGVVSGSTDTQYF; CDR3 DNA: TGCGCCAGCAGCTCGGGAGTAGTTAGCGGGAGTACAGATACGCAGTATTTT
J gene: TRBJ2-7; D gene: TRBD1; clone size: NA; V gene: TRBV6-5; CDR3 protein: CASSYLRGEQYF; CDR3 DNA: TGTGCCAGCAGTTACCTCAGGGGGGAGCAGTACTTC
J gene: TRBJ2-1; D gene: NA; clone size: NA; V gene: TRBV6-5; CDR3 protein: CASRQGGYNEQFF; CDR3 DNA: TGTGCCAGCAGGCAGGGGGGCTACAATGAGCAGTTCTTC
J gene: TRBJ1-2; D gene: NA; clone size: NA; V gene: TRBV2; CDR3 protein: CASSADFYGYTF; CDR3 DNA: TGTGCCAGTTCCGCGGACTTTTATGGCTACACCTTC
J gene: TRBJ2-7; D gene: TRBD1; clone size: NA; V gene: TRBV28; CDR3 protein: CASSLGTGGEQYF; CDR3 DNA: TGTGCCAGCAGTTTAGGGACAGGGGGGGAGCAGTACTTC
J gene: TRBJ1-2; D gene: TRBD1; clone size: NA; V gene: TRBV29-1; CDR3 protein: CSVEFAGGNYGYTF; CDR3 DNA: TGCAGCGTTGAATTTGCAGGGGGAAACTATGGCTACACCTTC
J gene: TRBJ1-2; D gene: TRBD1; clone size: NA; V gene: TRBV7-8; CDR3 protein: CASSHQTGGNYGYTF; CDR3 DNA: TGTGCCAGCAGCCACCAGACAGGGGGCAACTATGGCTACACCTTC
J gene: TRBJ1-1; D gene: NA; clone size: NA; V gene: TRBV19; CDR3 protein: CASSIDSSRPREAFF; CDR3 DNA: TGTGCCAGTAGTATAGATTCTTCCAGGCCCCGTGAAGCTTTCTTT
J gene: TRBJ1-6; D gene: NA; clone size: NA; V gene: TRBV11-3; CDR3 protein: CASSLAGGHHNSPLHF; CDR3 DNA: TGTGCCAGCAGCTTAGCAGGAGGGCATCATAATTCACCCCTCCACTTT
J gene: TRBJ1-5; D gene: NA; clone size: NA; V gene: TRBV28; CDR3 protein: CASSFQAGNNQPQHF; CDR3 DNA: TGTGCCAGCAGTTTTCAGGCAGGGAACAATCAGCCCCAGCATTTT
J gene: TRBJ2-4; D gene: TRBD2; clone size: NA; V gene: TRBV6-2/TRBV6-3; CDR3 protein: CASSYLAGTSGIVAKNIQYF; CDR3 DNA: TGTGCCAGCAGTTACTTAGCCGGGACTAGCGGGATAGTAGCCAAAAACATTCAGTACTTC
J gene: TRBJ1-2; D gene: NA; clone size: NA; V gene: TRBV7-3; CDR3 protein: CASSVSGAGYGYTF; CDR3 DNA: TGTGCCAGCAGCGTCAGTGGGGCAGGCTATGGCTACACCTTC
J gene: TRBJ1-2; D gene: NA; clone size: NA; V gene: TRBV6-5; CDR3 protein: CASSYGEGGDGYTF; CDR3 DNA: TGTGCCAGCAGTTACGGGGAGGGTGGGGATGGCTACACCTTC
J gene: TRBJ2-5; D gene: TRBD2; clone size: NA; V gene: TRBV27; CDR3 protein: CASSLSASGGETQYF; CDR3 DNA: TGTGCCAGCAGTTTATCGGCTAGCGGGGGTGAGACCCAGTACTTC
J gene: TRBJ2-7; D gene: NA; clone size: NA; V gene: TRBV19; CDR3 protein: CASSISGSSYEQYF; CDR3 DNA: TGTGCCAGTAGTATCTCCGGGAGCTCCTACGAGCAGTACTTC
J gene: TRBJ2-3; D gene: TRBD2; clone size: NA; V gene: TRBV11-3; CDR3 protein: CASSSPGLATDTQYF; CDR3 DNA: TGTGCCAGCAGCTCTCCGGGACTAGCGACAGATACGCAGTATTTT
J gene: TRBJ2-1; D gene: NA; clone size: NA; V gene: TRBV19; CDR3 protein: CASSISGGEQFF; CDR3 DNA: TGTGCCAGTAGTATTAGCGGCGGTGAGCAGTTCTTC
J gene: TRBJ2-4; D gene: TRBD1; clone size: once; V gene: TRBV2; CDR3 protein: CASRRPGQGGKNIQYF; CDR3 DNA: TGTGCCAGCAGACGTCCGGGACAGGGGGGCAAAAACATTCAGTACTTC
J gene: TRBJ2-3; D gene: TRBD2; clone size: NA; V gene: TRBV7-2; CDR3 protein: CASSSPGTSRDTQYF; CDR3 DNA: TGTGCCAGCAGCTCACCCGGGACTAGCAGAGATACGCAGTATTTT
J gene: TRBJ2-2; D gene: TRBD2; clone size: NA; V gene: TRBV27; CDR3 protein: CASSLFLAANTGELFF; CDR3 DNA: TGTGCCAGCAGTTTATTTCTAGCGGCGAACACCGGGGAGCTGTTTTTT
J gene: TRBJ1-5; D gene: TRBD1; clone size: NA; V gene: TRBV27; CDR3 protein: CASSSQGGGNQPQHF; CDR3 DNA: TGTGCCAGCAGTTCGCAGGGGGGTGGCAATCAGCCCCAGCATTTT
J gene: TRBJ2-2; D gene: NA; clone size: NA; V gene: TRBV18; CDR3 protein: CASSPPASHTGELFF; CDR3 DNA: TGTGCCAGCTCACCACCAGCGTCCCACACCGGGGAGCTGTTTTTT
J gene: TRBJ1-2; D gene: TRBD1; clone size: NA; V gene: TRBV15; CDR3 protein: CATSRARQGTIANYGYTF; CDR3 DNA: TGTGCCACCAGCAGAGCTCGACAGGGGACAATCGCTAACTATGGCTACACCTTC
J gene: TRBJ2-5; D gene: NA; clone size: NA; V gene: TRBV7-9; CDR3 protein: CASSSSYTGVQETQYF; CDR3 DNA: TGTGCCAGCAGCTCTAGTTATACAGGAGTCCAAGAGACCCAGTACTTC
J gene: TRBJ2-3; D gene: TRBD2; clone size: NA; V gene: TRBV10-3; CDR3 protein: CAISSGGGRGTDTQYF; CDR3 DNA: TGTGCCATCAGTAGCGGGGGGGGGCGGGGCACAGATACGCAGTATTTT
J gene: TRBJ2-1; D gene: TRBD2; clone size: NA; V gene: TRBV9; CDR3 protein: CASSAAAASGRWGNEQFF; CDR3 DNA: TGTGCCAGCAGCGCAGCCGCGGCTAGCGGGAGATGGGGCAATGAGCAGTTCTTC
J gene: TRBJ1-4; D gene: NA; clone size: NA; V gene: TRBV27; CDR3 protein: CASSPGLVGEKLFF; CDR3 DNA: TGTGCCAGCAGTCCGGGATTAGTTGGTGAAAAACTGTTTTTT
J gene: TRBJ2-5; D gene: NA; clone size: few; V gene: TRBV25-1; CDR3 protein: CASSPSTRDETQYF; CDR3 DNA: TGTGCCAGCAGTCCCTCGACTAGGGACGAGACCCAGTACTTC
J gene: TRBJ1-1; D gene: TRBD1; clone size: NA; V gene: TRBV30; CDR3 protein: CAWNPGTGRTEAFF; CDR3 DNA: TGTGCCTGGAATCCTGGGACAGGGAGAACTGAAGCTTTCTTT
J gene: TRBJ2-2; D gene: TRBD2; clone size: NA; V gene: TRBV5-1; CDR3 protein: CASSPGLAGIDTGELFF; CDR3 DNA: TGCGCCAGCAGCCCGGGACTAGCGGGAATCGACACCGGGGAGCTGTTTTTT
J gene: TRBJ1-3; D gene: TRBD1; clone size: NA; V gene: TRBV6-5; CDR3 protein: CASSPPGGLGNTIYF; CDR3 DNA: TGTGCCAGCAGTCCTCCAGGGGGCCTCGGAAACACCATATATTTT
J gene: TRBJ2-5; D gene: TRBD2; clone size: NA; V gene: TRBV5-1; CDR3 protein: CASSLGGLAGQETQYF; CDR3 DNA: TGCGCCAGCAGCTTGGGGGGACTAGCGGGGCAAGAGACCCAGTACTTC
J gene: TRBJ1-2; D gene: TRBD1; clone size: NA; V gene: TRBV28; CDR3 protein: CASSQDRAYGYTF; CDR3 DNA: TGTGCCAGCAGTCAAGACAGGGCCTATGGCTACACCTTC
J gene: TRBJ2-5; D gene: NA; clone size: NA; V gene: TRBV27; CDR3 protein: CASSPTPSAQETQYF; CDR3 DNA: TGTGCCAGCAGTCCTACTCCTAGCGCCCAAGAGACCCAGTACTTC
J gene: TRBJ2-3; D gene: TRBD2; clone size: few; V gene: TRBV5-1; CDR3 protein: CASSVGLAWSGTDTQYF; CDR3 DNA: TGCGCCAGCAGCGTAGGACTAGCGTGGTCGGGCACAGATACGCAGTATTTT
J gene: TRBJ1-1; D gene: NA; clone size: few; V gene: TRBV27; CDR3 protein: CASSQGRSTEAFF; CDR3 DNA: TGTGCCAGCAGTCAGGGTCGGAGCACTGAAGCTTTCTTT
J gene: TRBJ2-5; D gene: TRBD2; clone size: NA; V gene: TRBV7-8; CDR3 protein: CASSLGGRGETQYF; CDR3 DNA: TGTGCCAGCAGCTTAGGCGGGAGAGGCGAGACCCAGTACTTC